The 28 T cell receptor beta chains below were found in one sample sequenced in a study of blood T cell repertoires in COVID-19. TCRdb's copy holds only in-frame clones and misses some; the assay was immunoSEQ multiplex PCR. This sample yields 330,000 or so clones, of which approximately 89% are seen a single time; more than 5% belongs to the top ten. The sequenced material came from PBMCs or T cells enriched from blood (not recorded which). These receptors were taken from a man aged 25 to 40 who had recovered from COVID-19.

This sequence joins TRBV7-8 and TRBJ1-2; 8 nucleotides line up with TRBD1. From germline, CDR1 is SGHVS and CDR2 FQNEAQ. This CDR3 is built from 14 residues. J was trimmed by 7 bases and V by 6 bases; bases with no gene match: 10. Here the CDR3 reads CASRRTGNLGGYTF. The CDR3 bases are TGTGCCAGCAGACGGACAGGGAATTTAGGTGGCTACACCTTC.

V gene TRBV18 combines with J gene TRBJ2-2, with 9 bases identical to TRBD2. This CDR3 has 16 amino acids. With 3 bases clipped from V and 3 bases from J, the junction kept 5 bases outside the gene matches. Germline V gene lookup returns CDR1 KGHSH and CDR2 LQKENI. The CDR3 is CASSPGLAKHTGELFF. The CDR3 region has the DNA TGTGCCAGCTCACCGGGACTAGCAAAACACACCGGGGAGCTGTTTTTT.

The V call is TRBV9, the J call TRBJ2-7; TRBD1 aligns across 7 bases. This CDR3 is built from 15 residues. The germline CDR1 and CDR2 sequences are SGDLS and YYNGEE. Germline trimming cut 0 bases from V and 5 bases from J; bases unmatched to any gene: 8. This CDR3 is CASSVGGRGIDEQYF. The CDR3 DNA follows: TGTGCCAGCAGCGTAGGGGGCAGGGGGATCGACGAGCAGTACTTC.

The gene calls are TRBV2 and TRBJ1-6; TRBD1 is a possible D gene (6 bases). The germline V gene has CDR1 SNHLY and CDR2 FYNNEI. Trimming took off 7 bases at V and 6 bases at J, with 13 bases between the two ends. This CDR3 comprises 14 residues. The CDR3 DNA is TGTGCCAGCACCTCTCAGGGGTCTAATTCACCCCTCCACTTT. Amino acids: CASTSQGSNSPLHF.

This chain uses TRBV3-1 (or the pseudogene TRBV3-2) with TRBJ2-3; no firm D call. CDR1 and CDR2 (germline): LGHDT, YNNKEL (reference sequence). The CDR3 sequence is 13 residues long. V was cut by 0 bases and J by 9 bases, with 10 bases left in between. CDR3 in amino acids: CASSQDRSSTQYF. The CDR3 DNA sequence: TGTGCCAGCAGCCAAGATCGGAGCTCCACGCAGTATTTT.

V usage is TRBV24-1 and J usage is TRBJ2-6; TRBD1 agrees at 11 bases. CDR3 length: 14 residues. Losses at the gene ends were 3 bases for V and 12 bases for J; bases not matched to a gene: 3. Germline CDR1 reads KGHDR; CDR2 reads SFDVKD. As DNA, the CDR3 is TGTGCCACCAGTGATGTGGGACAGGGGGGCGTCCTGACTTTC. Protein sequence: CATSDVGQGGVLTF.

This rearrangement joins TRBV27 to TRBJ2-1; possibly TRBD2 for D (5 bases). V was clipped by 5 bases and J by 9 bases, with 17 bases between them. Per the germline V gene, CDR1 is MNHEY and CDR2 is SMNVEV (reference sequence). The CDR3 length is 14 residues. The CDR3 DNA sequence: TGTGCCAGCAGTCCAACCCCGACTCGGGGTGAGCAGTTCTTC. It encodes CASSPTPTRGEQFF.

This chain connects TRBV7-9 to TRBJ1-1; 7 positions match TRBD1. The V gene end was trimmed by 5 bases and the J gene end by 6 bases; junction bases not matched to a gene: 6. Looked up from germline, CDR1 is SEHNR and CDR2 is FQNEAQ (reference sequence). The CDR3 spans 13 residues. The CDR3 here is CASSPEGGSEAFF. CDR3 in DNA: TGTGCCAGCAGCCCAGAAGGGGGCTCTGAAGCTTTCTTT.

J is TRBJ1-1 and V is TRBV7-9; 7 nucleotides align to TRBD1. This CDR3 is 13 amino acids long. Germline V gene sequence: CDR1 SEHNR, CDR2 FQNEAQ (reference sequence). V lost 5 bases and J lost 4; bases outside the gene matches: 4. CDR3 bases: TGTGCCAGCAGCCCACAGGGGACCACTGAAGCTTTCTTT. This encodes CASSPQGTTEAFF. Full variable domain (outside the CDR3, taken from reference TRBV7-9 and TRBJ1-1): DTGVSQNPRHKITKRGQNVTFRCDPISEHNRLYWYRQTLGQGPEFLTYFQNEAQLEKSRLLSDRFSAERPKGSFSTLEIQRTEQGDSAMYLCASSPQGTTEAFFGQGTRLTVV.

CDR3 amino acids: CASRITYRVPTDTQYF. CDR3 DNA: TGTGCCAGCAGAATTACCTACAGGGTTCCCACAGATACGCAGTATTTT. The rearrangement joins TRBV7-9 to TRBJ2-3, with a tentative D call TRBD1 (6 bases). With 6 bases removed from V and 2 bases from J, the gap between germline ends came to 18 bases. CDR1 SEHNR and CDR2 FQNEAQ come from the germline V gene (reference sequence). This CDR3 has 16 residues.

The CDR3 nucleotides read TGTGCCAGCAGGACAGGGTTGGGCACTGAAGCTTTCTTT. The encoded protein is CASRTGLGTEAFF. The chain uses TRBV25-1 and TRBJ1-1, with TRBD1 identical over 7 bases. With 6 bases clipped from V and 4 bases from J, the junction kept 5 bases outside the gene matches. Germline V gene lookup returns CDR1 MGHDK and CDR2 SYGVNS. The CDR3 consists of 13 residues.

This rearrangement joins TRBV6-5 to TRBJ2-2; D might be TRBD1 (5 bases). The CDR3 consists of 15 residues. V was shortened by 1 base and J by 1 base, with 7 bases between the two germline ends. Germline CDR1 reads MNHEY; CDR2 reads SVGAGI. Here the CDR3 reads CASSYLQGNTGELFF. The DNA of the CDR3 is TGTGCCAGCAGTTACTTGCAGGGGAACACCGGGGAGCTGTTTTTT.

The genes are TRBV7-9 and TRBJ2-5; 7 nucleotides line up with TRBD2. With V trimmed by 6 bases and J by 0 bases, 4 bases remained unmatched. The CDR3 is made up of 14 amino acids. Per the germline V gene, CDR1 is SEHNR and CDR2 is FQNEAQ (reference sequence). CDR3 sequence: CASRAGEYQETQYF. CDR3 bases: TGTGCCAGCAGGGCGGGGGAATACCAAGAGACCCAGTACTTC.

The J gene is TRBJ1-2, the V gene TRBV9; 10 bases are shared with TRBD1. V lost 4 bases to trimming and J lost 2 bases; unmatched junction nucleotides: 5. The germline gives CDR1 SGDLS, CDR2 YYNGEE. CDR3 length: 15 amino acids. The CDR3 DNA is TGTGCCAGCAGCCAAGGACAGGGGGAAAACTATGGCTACACCTTC. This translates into CASSQGQGENYGYTF.

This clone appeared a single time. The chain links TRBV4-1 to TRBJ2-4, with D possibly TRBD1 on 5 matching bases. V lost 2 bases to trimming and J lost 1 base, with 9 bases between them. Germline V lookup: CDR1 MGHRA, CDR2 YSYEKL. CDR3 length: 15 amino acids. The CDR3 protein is CASSQPGRAKNIQYF. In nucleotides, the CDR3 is TGCGCCAGCAGCCAACCAGGGCGCGCCAAAAACATTCAGTACTTC.

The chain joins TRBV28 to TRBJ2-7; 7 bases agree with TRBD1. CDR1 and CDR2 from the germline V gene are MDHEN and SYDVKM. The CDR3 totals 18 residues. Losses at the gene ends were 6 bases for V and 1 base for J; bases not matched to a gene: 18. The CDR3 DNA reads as TGTGCCAGCAGCCCCGGGACAGCCAATTATATACAATCCTACGAGCAGTACTTC. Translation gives CASSPGTANYIQSYEQYF.

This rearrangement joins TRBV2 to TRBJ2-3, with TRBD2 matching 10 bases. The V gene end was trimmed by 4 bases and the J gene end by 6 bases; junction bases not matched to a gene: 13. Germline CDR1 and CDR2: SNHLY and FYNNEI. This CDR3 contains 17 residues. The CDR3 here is CASSVYLAGAPTDTQYF. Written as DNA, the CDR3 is TGTGCCAGCAGTGTCTATCTAGCGGGGGCACCCACGGATACGCAGTATTTT.

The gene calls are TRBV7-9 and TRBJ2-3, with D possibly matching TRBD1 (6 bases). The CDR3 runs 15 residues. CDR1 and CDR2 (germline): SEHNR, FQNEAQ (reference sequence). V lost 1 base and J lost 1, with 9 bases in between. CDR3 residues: CASSLGQVGTDTQYF. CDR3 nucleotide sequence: TGTGCCAGCAGCTTAGGACAGGTGGGCACAGATACGCAGTATTTT.

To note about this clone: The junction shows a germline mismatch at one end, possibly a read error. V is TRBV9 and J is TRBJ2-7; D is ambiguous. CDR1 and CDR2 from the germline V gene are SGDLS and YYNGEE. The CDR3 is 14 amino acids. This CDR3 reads CASSVHRSSDEQYF. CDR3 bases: TGTGCCAGCAGCGTGCACAGATCCTCCGACGAGCAGTACTTC.

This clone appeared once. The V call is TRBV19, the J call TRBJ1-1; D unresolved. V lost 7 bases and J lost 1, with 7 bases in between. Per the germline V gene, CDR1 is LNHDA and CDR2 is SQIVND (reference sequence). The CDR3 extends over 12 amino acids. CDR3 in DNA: TGTGCCAGTACTATTCGGAACACTGAAGCTTTCTTT. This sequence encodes CASTIRNTEAFF.

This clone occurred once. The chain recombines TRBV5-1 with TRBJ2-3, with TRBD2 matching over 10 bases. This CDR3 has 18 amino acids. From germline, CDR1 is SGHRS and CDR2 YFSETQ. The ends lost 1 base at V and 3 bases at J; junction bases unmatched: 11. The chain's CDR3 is CASSLISGGTLTTDTQYF. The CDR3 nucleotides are TGCGCCAGCAGCTTGATTAGCGGGGGGACCCTCACGACAGATACGCAGTATTTT.

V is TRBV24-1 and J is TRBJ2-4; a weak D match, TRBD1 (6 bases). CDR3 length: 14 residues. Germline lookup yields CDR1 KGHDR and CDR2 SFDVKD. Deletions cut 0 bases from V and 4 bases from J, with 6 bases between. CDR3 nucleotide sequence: TGTGCCACCAGTGATTTGGGACAGAAAAACATTCAGTACTTC. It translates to CATSDLGQKNIQYF.

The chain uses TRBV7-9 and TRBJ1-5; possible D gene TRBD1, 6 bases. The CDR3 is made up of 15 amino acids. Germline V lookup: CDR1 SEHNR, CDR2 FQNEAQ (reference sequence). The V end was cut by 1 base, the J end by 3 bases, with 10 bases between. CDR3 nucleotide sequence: TGTGCCAGCAGCTTAGACGGACAGTTCAATCAGCCCCAGCATTTT. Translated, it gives CASSLDGQFNQPQHF.

CDR3 region: CASSAGFNYGYTF. Here the CDR3 DNA reads TGTGCCAGCAGTGCAGGGTTTAACTATGGCTACACCTTC. The chain joins TRBV2 to TRBJ1-2; perhaps TRBD1 as D (5 bases). Per the germline V gene, CDR1 is SNHLY and CDR2 is FYNNEI. Trimming shortened V by 4 bases and J by 1 base, and 7 bases separated the two germline ends. The CDR3 is 13 residues long.

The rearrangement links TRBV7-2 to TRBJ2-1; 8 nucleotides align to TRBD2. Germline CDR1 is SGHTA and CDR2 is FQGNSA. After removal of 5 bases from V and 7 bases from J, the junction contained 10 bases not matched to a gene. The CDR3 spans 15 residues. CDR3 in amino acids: CASSLLAGQWNEQFF. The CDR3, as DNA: TGTGCCAGCAGCCTCCTAGCGGGTCAATGGAATGAGCAGTTCTTC.

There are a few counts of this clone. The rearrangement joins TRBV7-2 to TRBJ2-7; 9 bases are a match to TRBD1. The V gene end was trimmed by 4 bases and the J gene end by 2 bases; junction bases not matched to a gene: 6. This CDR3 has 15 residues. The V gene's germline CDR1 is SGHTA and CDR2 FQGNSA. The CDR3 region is CASSWRDRATYEQYF. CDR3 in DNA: TGTGCCAGCAGCTGGAGGGACAGGGCGACCTACGAGCAGTACTTC.

The CDR3 here is CASSSDSWSEKLFF. The CDR3 DNA reads TGCGCCAGCAGCTCGGACAGTTGGAGTGAAAAACTGTTTTTT. The chain links TRBV5-1 to TRBJ1-4, with D perhaps matching TRBD1 (6 bases). Trimming took off 3 bases at V and 7 bases at J, with 13 bases between the two ends. The CDR3 runs to 14 residues. Germline V CDR1 and CDR2: SGHRS, YFSETQ.

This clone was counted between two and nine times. CDR3 region: CAINAGQGESPLHF. The CDR3 bases are TGTGCCATCAACGCCGGACAGGGAGAATCACCCCTCCACTTT. The chain couples TRBV10-3 to TRBJ1-6; 8 bases line up with TRBD1. The CDR3 totals 14 residues. The germline gives CDR1 ENHRY, CDR2 SYGVKD. After removal of 7 bases from V and 10 bases from J, the junction contained 9 bases not matched to a gene.